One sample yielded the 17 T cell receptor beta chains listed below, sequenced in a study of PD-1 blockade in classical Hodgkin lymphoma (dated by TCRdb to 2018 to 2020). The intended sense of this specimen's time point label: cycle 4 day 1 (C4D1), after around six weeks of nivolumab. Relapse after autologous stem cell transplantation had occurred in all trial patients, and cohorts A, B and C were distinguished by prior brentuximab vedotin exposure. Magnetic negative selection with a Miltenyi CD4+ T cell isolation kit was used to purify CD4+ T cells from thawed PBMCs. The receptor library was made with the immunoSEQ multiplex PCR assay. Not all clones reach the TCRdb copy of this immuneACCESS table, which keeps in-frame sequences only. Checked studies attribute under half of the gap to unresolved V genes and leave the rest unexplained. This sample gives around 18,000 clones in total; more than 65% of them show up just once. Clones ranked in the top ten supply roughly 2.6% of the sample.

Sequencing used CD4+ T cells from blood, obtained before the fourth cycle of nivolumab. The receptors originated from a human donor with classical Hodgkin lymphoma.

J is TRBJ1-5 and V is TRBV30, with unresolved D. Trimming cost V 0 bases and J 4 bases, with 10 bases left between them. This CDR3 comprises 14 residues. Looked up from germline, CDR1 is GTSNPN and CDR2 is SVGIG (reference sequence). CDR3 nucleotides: TGTGCCTGGAGTGTACTCGGTAGAAATCAGCCCCAGCATTTT. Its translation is CAWSVLGRNQPQHF. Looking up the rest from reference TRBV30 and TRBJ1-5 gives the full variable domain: SQTIHQWPATLVQPVGSPLSLECTVEGTSNPNLYWYRQAAGRGLQLLFYSVGIGQISSEVPQNLSASRPQDRQFILSSKKLLLSDSGFYLCAWSVLGRNQPQHFGDGTRLSIL.

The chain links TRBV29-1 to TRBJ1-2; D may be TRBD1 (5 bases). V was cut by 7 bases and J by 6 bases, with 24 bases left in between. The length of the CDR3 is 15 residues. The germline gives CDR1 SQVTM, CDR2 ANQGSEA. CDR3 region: CSGLPIDSPGHGYTF. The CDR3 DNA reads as TGCAGCGGATTACCAATTGACTCTCCAGGGCATGGCTACACCTTC.

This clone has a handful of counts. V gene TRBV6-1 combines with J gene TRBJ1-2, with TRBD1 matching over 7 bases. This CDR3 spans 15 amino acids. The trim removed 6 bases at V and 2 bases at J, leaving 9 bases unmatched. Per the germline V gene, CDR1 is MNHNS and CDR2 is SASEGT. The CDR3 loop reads CASRPFQGGNYGYTF. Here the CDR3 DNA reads TGTGCCAGCAGGCCCTTCCAGGGGGGGAACTATGGCTACACCTTC.

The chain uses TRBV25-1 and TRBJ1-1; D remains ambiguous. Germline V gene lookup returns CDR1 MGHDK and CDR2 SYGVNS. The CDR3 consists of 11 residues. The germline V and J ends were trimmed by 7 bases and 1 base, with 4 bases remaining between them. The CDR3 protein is CASKKNTEAFF. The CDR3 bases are TGTGCCAGCAAAAAGAACACTGAAGCTTTCTTT.

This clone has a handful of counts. CDR3 protein: CASSDQVGFNEQFF. CDR3 coding DNA: TGTGCCAGCAGTGATCAGGTGGGGTTCAATGAGCAGTTCTTC. V is TRBV2 and J is TRBJ2-1, with D uncertain. The CDR3 has 14 residues. V was cut by 3 bases and J by 6 bases, with 12 bases left in between. CDR1 is SNHLY and CDR2 is FYNNEI in the germline V gene.

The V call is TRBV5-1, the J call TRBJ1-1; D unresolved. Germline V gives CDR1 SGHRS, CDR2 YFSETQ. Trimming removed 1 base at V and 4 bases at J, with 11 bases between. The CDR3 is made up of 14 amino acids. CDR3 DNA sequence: TGCGCCAGCAGCTTGAACAGCGGGCCCACTGAAGCTTTCTTT. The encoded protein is CASSLNSGPTEAFF. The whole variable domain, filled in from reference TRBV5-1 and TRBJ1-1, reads KAGVTQTPRYLIKTRGQQVTLSCSPISGHRSVSWYQQTPGQGLQFLFEYFSETQRNKGNFPGRFSGRQFSNSRSEMNVSTLELGDSALYLCASSLNSGPTEAFFGQGTRLTVV.

The CDR3 region has the DNA TGTGCCAGCAGTGATGGGCTAGCGGGATACAATGAGCAGTTCTTC. Translated, it gives CASSDGLAGYNEQFF. The V call is TRBV2, the J call TRBJ2-1, with 9 bases fitting TRBD2. The CDR3 length is 15 residues. After removal of 3 bases from V and 4 bases from J, the junction contained 4 bases not matched to a gene. The V gene's germline CDR1 is SNHLY and CDR2 FYNNEI.

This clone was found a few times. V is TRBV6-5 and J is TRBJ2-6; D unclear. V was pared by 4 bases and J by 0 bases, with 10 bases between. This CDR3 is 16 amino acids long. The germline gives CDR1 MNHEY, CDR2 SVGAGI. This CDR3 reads CASSLDSSSGANVLTF. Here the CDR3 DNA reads TGTGCCAGCAGTTTGGATTCCAGCTCTGGGGCCAACGTCCTGACTTTC.

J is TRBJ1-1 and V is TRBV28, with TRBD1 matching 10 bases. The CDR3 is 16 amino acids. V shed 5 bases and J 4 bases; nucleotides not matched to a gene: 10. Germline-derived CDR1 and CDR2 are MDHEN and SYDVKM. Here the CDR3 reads CASSPPGQGFITEAFF. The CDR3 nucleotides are TGTGCCAGCAGTCCTCCGGGACAGGGGTTTATCACTGAAGCTTTCTTT.

As DNA, the CDR3 is TGTGCCAGCAGCTTAGAAGTAGACACCATATATTTT. Translating it yields CASSLEVDTIYF. The V call is TRBV7-9, the J call TRBJ1-3; D call uncertain. The germline V gene has CDR1 SEHNR and CDR2 FQNEAQ (reference sequence). The CDR3 sequence is 12 residues long. The V end lost 1 base, the J end lost 8 bases, and 6 bases lay between the germline ends.

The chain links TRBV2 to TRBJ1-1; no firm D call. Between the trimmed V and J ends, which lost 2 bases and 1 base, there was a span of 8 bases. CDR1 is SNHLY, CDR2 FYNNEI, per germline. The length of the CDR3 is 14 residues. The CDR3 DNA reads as TGTGCCAGCAGTGAAATTGTAGGGAACACTGAAGCTTTCTTT. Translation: CASSEIVGNTEAFF.

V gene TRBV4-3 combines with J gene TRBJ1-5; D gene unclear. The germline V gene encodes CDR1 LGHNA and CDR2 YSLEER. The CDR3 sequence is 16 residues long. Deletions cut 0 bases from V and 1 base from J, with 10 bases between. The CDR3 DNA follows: TGCGCCAGCAGCCAAGATTTCCAAGGCAGCAATCAGCCCCAGCATTTT. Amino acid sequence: CASSQDFQGSNQPQHF.

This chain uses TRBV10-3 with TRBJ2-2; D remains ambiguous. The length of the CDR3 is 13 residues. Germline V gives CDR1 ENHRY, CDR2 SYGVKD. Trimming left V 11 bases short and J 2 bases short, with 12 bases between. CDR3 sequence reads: CASGETNTGELFF. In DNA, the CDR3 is TGTGCCTCCGGAGAGACTAACACCGGGGAGCTGTTTTTT.

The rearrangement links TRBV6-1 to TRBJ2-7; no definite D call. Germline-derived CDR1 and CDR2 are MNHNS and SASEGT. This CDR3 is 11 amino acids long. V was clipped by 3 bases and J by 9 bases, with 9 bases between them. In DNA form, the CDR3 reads TGTGCCAGCAGTGAGAACGTGGGGCAGTACTTC. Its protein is CASSENVGQYF.

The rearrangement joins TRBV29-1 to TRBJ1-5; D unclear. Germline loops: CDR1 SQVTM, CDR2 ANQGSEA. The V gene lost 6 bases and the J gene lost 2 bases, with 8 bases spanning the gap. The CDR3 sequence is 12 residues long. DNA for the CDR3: TGCAGCGTCCGATGGGGCAATCAGCCCCAGCATTTT. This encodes CSVRWGNQPQHF.

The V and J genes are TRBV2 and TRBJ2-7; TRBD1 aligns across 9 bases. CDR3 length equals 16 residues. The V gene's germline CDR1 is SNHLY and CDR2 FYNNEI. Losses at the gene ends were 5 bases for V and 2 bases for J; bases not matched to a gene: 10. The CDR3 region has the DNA TGTGCCAGCAGTCAACTCCCGGGACAGGGCACCTACGAGCAGTACTTC. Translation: CASSQLPGQGTYEQYF.

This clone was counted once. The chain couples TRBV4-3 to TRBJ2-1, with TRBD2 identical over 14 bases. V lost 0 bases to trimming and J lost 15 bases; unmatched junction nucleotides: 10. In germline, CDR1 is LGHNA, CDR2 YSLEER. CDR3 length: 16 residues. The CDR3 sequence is CASSQDTGTSGRRMFF. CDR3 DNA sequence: TGCGCCAGCAGCCAAGATACCGGGACTAGCGGGAGAAGAATGTTCTTC.